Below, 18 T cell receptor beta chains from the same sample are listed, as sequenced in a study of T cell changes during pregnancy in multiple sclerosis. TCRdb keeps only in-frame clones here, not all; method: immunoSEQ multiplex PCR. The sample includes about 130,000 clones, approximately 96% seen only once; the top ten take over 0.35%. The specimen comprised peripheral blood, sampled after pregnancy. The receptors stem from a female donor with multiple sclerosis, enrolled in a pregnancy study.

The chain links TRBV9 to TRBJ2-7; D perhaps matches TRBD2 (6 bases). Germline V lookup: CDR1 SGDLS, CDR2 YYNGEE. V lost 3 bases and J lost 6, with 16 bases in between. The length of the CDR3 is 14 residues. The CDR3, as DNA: TGTGCCAGCAGCGGCGGGATAGCTGGGTCCGAGCAGTACTTC. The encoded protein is CASSGGIAGSEQYF.

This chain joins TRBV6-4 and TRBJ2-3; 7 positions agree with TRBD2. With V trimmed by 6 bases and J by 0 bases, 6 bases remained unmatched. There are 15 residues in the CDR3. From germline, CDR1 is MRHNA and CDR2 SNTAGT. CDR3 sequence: CASSAGTTSTDTQYF. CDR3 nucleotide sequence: TGTGCCAGCAGCGCCGGGACTACTAGCACAGATACGCAGTATTTT.

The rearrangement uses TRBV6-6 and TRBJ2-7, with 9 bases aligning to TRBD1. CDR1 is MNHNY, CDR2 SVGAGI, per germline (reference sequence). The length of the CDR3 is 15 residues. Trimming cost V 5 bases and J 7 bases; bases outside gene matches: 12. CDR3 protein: CASSGPGQGKEEQYF. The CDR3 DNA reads TGTGCCAGCAGTGGGCCGGGACAGGGCAAGGAGGAGCAGTACTTC.

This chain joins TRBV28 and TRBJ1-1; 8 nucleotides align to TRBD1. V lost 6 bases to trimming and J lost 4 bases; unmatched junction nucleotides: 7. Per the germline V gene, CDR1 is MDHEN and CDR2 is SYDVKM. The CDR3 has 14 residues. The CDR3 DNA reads TGTGCCAGCAGGATGACAGGGGTGATCACTGAAGCTTTCTTT. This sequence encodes CASRMTGVITEAFF.

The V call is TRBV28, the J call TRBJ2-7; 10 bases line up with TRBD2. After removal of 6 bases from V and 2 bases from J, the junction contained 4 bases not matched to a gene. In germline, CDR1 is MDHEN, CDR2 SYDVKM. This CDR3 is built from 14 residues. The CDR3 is CASSGAGGPYEQYF. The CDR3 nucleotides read TGTGCCAGCAGCGGAGCGGGAGGGCCCTACGAGCAGTACTTC.

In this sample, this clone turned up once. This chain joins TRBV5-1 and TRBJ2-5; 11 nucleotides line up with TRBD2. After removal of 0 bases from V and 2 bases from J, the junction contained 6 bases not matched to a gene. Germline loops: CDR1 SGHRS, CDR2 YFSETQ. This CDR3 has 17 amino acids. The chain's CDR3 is CASSLGVVAGGQETQYF. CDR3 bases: TGCGCCAGCAGCTTGGGGGTCGTAGCGGGAGGGCAAGAGACCCAGTACTTC.

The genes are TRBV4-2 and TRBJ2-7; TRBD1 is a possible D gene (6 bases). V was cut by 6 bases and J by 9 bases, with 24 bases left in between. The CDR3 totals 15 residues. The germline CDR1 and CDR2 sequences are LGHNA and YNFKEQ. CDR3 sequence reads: CASSSVGDNWQGQYF. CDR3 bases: TGTGCCAGCAGTTCTGTAGGGGACAACTGGCAGGGGCAGTACTTC.

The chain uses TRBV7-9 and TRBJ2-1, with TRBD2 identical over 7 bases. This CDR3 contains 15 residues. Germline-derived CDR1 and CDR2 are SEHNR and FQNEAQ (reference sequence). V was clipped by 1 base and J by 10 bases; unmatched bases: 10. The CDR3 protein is CASSLDGSAGVEQFF. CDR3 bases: TGTGCCAGCAGCTTAGATGGATCGGCGGGAGTCGAGCAGTTCTTC.

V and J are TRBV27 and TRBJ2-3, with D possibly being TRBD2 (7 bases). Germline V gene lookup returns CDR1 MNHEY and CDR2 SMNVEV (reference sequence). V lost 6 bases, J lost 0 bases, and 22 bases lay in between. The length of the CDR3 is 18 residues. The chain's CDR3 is CASRAWGREPPSTDTQYF. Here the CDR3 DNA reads TGTGCCAGCAGAGCATGGGGGCGGGAGCCACCTAGCACAGATACGCAGTATTTT.

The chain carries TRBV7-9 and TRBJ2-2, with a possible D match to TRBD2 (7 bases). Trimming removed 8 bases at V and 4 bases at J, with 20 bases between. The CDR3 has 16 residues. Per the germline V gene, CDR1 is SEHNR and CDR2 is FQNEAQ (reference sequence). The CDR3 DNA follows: TGTGCCAGCGCTTCATCGGGGGGCGTTAGCACCGGGGAGCTGTTTTTT. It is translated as CASASSGGVSTGELFF.

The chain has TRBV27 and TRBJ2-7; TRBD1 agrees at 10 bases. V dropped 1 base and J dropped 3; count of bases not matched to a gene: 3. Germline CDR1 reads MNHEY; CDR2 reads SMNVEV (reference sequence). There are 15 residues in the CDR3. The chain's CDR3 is CASSLLGTGDYEQYF. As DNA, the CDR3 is TGTGCCAGCAGTTTATTAGGGACAGGGGACTACGAGCAGTACTTC.

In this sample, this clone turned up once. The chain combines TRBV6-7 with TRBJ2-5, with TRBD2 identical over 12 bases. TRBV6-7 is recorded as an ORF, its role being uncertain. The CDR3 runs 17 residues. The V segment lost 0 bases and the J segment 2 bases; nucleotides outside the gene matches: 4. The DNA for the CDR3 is TGTGCCAGCAGTTACTCGGCGACTAGCGGGGGACAAGAGACCCAGTACTTC. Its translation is CASSYSATSGGQETQYF.

In nucleotides, the CDR3 is TGTGCCAGCAGCCGCTTAGCGGGGGGGAACAATGAGCAGTTCTTC. Its protein is CASSRLAGGNNEQFF. J is TRBJ2-1 and V is TRBV4-2, with 11 bases lining up with TRBD2. The CDR3 has 15 residues. The germline V gene encodes CDR1 LGHNA and CDR2 YNFKEQ. The V gene end was trimmed by 4 bases and the J gene end by 5 bases; junction bases not matched to a gene: 4.

Written as DNA, the CDR3 is TGTGCCAGCAGTCTAGGCAGTACTAGTCAGGGCACAGATACGCAGTATTTT. Protein product: CASSLGSTSQGTDTQYF. V and J are TRBV11-2 and TRBJ2-3; D is perhaps TRBD2 (5 bases). Germline CDR1 and CDR2: SGHAT and FQNNGV. Trimming shortened V by 6 bases and J by 1 base, and 20 bases separated the two germline ends. CDR3 size: 17 residues. Full variable domain (outside the CDR3, taken from reference TRBV11-2 and TRBJ2-3): EAGVAQSPRYKIIEKRQSVAFWCNPISGHATLYWYQQILGQGPKLLIQFQNNGVVDDSQLPKDRFSAERLKGVDSTLKIQPAKLEDSAVYLCASSLGSTSQGTDTQYFGPGTRLTVL.

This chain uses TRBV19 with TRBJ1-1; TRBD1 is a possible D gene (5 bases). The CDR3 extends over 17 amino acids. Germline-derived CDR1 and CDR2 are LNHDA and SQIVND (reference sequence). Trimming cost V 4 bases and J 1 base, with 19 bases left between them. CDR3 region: CASSKSVPGRPNTEAFF. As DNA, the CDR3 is TGTGCCAGTAGTAAGTCGGTTCCAGGGCGTCCGAACACTGAAGCTTTCTTT.

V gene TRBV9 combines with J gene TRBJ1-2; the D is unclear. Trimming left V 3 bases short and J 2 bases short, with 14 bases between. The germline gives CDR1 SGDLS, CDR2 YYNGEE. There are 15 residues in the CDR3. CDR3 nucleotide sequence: TGTGCCAGCAGCGCTGCCAGTGGGAGAAACTATGGCTACACCTTC. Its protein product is CASSAASGRNYGYTF.

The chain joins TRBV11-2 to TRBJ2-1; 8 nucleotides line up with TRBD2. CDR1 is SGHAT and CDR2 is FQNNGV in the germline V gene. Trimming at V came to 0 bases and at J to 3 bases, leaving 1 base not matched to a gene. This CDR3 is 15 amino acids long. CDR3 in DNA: TGTGCCAGCAGCTTAGAAGCGGGGGACTACAATGAGCAGTTCTTC. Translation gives CASSLEAGDYNEQFF.

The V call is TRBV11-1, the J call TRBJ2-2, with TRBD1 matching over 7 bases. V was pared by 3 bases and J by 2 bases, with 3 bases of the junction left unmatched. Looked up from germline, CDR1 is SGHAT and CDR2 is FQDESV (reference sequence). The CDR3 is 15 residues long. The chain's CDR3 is CASSFGDSNTGELFF. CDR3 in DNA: TGTGCCAGCAGCTTTGGGGACAGTAACACCGGGGAGCTGTTTTTT.